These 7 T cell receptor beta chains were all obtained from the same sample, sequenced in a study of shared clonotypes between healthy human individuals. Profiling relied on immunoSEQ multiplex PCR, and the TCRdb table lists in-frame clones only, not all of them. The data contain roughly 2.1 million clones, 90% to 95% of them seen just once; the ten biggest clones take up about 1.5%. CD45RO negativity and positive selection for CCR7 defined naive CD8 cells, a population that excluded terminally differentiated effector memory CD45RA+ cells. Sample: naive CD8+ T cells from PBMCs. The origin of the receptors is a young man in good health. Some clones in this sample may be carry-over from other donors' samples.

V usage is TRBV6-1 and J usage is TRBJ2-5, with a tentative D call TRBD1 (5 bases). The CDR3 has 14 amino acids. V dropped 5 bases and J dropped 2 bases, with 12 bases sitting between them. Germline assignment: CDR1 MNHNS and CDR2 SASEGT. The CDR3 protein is CASSPGRTQETQYF. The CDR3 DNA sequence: TGTGCCAGCAGTCCAGGACGGACACAAGAGACCCAGTACTTC.

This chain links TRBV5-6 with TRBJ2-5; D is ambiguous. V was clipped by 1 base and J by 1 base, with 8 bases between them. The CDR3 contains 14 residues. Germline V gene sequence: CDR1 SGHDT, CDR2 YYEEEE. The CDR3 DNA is TGTGCCAGCAGCTTGTCTGACCCCCAAGAGACCCAGTACTTC. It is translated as CASSLSDPQETQYF.

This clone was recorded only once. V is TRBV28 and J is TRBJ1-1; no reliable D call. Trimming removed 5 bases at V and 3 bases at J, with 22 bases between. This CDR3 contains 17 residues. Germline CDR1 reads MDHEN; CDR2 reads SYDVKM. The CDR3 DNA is TGTGCCAGCAGTCCTATCCGATGGAGGGCAGGAGACACTGAAGCTTTCTTT. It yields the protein CASSPIRWRAGDTEAFF.

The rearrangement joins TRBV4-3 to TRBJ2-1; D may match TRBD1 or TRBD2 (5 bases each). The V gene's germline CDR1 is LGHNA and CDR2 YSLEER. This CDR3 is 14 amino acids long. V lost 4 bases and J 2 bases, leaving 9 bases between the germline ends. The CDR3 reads CASSPGAAYNEQFF. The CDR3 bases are TGCGCCAGCAGCCCCGGGGCTGCCTACAATGAGCAGTTCTTC.

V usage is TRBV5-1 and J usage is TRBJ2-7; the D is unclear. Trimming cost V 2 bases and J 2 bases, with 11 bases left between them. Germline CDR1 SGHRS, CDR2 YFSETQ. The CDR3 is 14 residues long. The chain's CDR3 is CASSFNSQPYEQYF. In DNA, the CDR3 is TGCGCCAGCAGCTTTAACTCGCAACCCTACGAGCAGTACTTC.

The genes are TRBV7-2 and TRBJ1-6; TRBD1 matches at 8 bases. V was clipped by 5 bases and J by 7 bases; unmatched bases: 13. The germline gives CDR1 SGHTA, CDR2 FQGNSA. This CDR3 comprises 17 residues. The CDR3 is CASSRFRGQGVNSPLHF. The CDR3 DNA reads TGTGCCAGCAGCCGATTCAGAGGACAGGGAGTGAATTCACCCCTCCACTTT.

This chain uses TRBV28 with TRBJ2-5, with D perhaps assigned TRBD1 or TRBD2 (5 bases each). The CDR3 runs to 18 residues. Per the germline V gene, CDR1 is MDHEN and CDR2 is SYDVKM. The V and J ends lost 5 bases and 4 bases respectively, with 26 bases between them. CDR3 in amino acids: CASSLMGLGPGLGETQYF. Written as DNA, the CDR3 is TGTGCCAGCAGTCTCATGGGATTAGGCCCGGGGCTGGGAGAGACCCAGTACTTC.